A single sample is the source of the 25 T cell receptor beta chains below, sequenced in a study of cytotoxic CD8 clonotypes in ibrutinib-treated CLL. Libraries were prepared by immunoSEQ multiplex PCR; TCRdb keeps only in-frame clonotypes and omits some of them. Of under 200,000 clones listed, more than 65% are singletons. The specimen comprised PBMCs, sampled after 12 months of ibrutinib treatment. The receptors come from a human donor with chronic lymphocytic leukemia.

The rearrangement uses TRBV19 and TRBJ2-1; D gene unclear. V shed 1 base and J shed 4 bases, with 8 bases lying between them. CDR1 is LNHDA, CDR2 SQIVND, per germline (reference sequence). The CDR3 extends over 14 amino acids. In DNA form, the CDR3 reads TGTGCCAGTAGTATAGTTGAGAATTACAATGAGCAGTTCTTC. Protein: CASSIVENYNEQFF.

The chain employs TRBV7-2 and TRBJ1-1; no firm D call. The V and J ends lost 5 bases and 0 bases respectively, with 10 bases between them. From germline, CDR1 is SGHTA and CDR2 FQGNSA. There are 14 residues in the CDR3. The CDR3 coding sequence is TGTGCCAGCAGCCTCGGACGGATGAACACTGAAGCTTTCTTT. It translates to CASSLGRMNTEAFF.

There are a few counts of this clone. In DNA, the CDR3 is TGTGCCAGCAGCTTGGTCGACAGGCCTACTGGTAACTATGGCTACACCTTC. This gives the protein CASSLVDRPTGNYGYTF. The chain links TRBV5-6 to TRBJ1-2; possibly TRBD1 for D (6 bases). Germline V gene lookup returns CDR1 SGHDT and CDR2 YYEEEE. V was cut by 0 bases and J by 1 base, with 16 bases left in between. CDR3 length: 17 residues.

This rearrangement joins TRBV27 to TRBJ2-7; TRBD2 matches 7 bases. CDR1 is MNHEY and CDR2 is SMNVEV in the germline V gene (reference sequence). The CDR3 contains 14 residues. J lost 3 bases, V lost 5 bases, and 7 bases had no gene match. The CDR3 coding sequence is TGTGCCAGCAGTCGACTGTTAGCGGGCTACGAGCAGTACTTC. Amino acid sequence: CASSRLLAGYEQYF.

The chain links TRBV12-5 to TRBJ2-1; D unclear. This CDR3 region has 12 residues. V lost 2 bases to trimming and J lost 7 bases, with 6 bases between them. CDR1 is LGHNT, CDR2 FRNRAP, per germline. The CDR3 spells CASGLPGNEQFF. CDR3 DNA sequence: TGTGCTAGTGGTTTGCCGGGTAATGAGCAGTTCTTC.

Regarding this clone: The same CDR3 also results from other DNA sequences found in this sample. The V call is TRBV27, the J call TRBJ2-7; a weak D match, TRBD2 (5 bases). The CDR3 length is 13 residues. In germline, CDR1 is MNHEY, CDR2 SMNVEV (reference sequence). V was trimmed by 2 bases and J by 1 base, leaving 6 bases between them. The CDR3 DNA reads as TGTGCCAGCAGTTTAGGAGGATCCTACGAGCAGTACTTC. As protein: CASSLGGSYEQYF.

The chain recombines TRBV7-2 with TRBJ2-1, with 12 positions matching TRBD2. Germline V lookup: CDR1 SGHTA, CDR2 FQGNSA. The CDR3 totals 14 residues. The CDR3 protein is CALGGLAGGNEQFF. DNA for the CDR3: TGTGCACTGGGGGGGCTAGCGGGAGGGAATGAGCAGTTCTTC.

The chain is built from TRBV6-1 and TRBJ2-7; 7 bases are a match to TRBD1. Germline assignment: CDR1 MNHNS and CDR2 SASEGT. This CDR3 comprises 14 residues. V gave up 8 bases and J gave up 5 bases; unmatched junction bases: 12. The CDR3 DNA is TGTGCCAGCCACCTCGGGCAGGGGGTGGACGAGCAGTACTTC. This gives the protein CASHLGQGVDEQYF.

With respect to this clone: Germline and junction disagree at one end, which may indicate a read error. The V and J genes are TRBV19 and TRBJ1-3, with unresolved D. The germline V gene encodes CDR1 LNHDA and CDR2 SQIVND (reference sequence). This CDR3 is built from 16 residues. CDR3 amino acids: CASSIGRQASGNTIYF. CDR3 nucleotides: TGTGCCAGTAGCATAGGACGGCAGGCCTCTGGAAACACCATATATTTT.

This clone has a single count. The V and J genes are TRBV18 and TRBJ1-4; D is unclear. Germline V gene sequence: CDR1 KGHSH, CDR2 LQKENI. This CDR3 is 15 amino acids long. The V gene lost 0 bases and the J gene lost 3 bases, with 8 bases spanning the gap. CDR3 protein: CASSPPGGSNEKLFF. The CDR3 DNA is TGTGCCAGCTCACCACCGGGAGGGTCTAATGAAAAACTGTTTTTT.

The V gene is TRBV27, the J gene TRBJ1-2; D unresolved. The CDR3 is made up of 13 amino acids. CDR1 and CDR2 from the germline V gene are MNHEY and SMNVEV (reference sequence). The V and J ends lost 2 bases and 1 base respectively, with 5 bases between them. CDR3: CASSLTVNYGYTF. In DNA, the CDR3 is TGTGCCAGCAGTTTAACAGTTAACTATGGCTACACCTTC.

The genes are TRBV27 and TRBJ2-3; 11 nucleotides agree with TRBD2. After removal of 6 bases from V and 0 bases from J, the junction contained 8 bases not matched to a gene. The CDR3 spans 17 residues. Germline loops: CDR1 MNHEY, CDR2 SMNVEV (reference sequence). The CDR3 nucleotides read TGTGCCAGCAGGCTTGGGACTAGCGGAACTAGCACAGATACGCAGTATTTT. This translates into CASRLGTSGTSTDTQYF.

The rearrangement uses TRBV9 and TRBJ2-7, with TRBD2 matching over 9 bases. CDR1 and CDR2 from the germline V gene are SGDLS and YYNGEE. This CDR3 contains 14 residues. The junction had 1 base not matched to a gene; V was cut back by 0 bases and J by 3 bases. DNA of the CDR3: TGTGCCAGCAGCGTAGATAGCGGGGGCTACGAGCAGTACTTC. Protein product: CASSVDSGGYEQYF.

This clone was recorded a few times. The rearrangement joins TRBV7-6 to TRBJ2-1; D is possibly TRBD2 (5 bases). V was shortened by 5 bases and J by 7 bases, with 12 bases between the two germline ends. Per the germline V gene, CDR1 is SGHVS and CDR2 is FNYEAQ. This CDR3 has 13 residues. CDR3 loop: CASSINRGNEQFF. CDR3 nucleotides: TGTGCCAGCAGCATAAATCGCGGGAATGAGCAGTTCTTC.

The V gene is TRBV7-9, the J gene TRBJ2-1; 7 nucleotides line up with TRBD1. Germline V gene data show CDR1 as SEHNR and CDR2 as FQNEAQ (reference sequence). J gave up 6 bases and V 5 bases, and 10 bases lay outside the gene matches. CDR3 length: 15 amino acids. The CDR3 sequence: CASSRQGAPTNEQFF. In DNA form, the CDR3 reads TGTGCCAGCAGCCGACAGGGCGCTCCCACCAATGAGCAGTTCTTC. The entire variable domain, with the rest obtained from reference TRBV7-9 and TRBJ2-1, is as follows: DTGVSQNPRHKITKRGQNVTFRCDPISEHNRLYWYRQTLGQGPEFLTYFQNEAQLEKSRLLSDRFSAERPKGSFSTLEIQRTEQGDSAMYLCASSRQGAPTNEQFFGPGTRLTVL.

This sequence joins TRBV4-1 and TRBJ1-2; D gene ambiguous. In germline, CDR1 is MGHRA, CDR2 YSYEKL. The CDR3 extends over 14 amino acids. V was pared by 0 bases and J by 8 bases, with 13 bases between. CDR3 in amino acids: CASSQDMGGRGYTF. In nucleotides, the CDR3 is TGCGCCAGCAGCCAAGATATGGGCGGTCGGGGCTACACCTTC.

The CDR3 nucleotides are TGCGCCAGCAGCCCTACAGGGGTCTGGGAAAAACTGTTTTTT. Protein product: CASSPTGVWEKLFF. The chain carries TRBV5-1 and TRBJ1-4; the match to TRBD1 covers 7 bases. J lost 8 bases, V lost 4 bases, and 8 bases had no gene match. The CDR3 has 14 residues. Per the germline V gene, CDR1 is SGHRS and CDR2 is YFSETQ.

The J gene is TRBJ2-3, the V gene TRBV11-2; D assignment may be TRBD1 or TRBD2 (5 bases each). The V and J ends lost 8 bases and 1 base respectively, with 7 bases between them. The germline gives CDR1 SGHAT, CDR2 FQNNGV. The CDR3 runs to 12 residues. CDR3 protein: CASLGGTDTQYF. The CDR3 bases are TGTGCCAGCTTGGGGGGCACAGATACGCAGTATTTT.

This sequence joins TRBV19 and TRBJ2-2; 8 bases fit TRBD1. This CDR3 contains 15 residues. V lost 1 base, J lost 9 bases, and 7 bases stayed unmatched. CDR1 and CDR2 from the germline V gene are LNHDA and SQIVND (reference sequence). CDR3 amino acids: CASSIAPTGARELFF. CDR3 DNA sequence: TGTGCCAGTAGTATAGCCCCGACAGGGGCTAGGGAGCTGTTTTTT.

This chain connects TRBV28 to TRBJ2-3, with 7 nucleotides matching TRBD2. Germline V gene sequence: CDR1 MDHEN, CDR2 SYDVKM. V dropped 5 bases and J dropped 1; count of bases not matched to a gene: 6. The CDR3 has 15 residues. The CDR3 protein is CASSNSGARTDTQYF. Here the CDR3 DNA reads TGTGCCAGCAGTAACAGCGGGGCGCGCACAGATACGCAGTATTTT.

The CDR3 region is CASSFGRRRDTQYF. CDR3 nucleotides: TGTGCCAGCAGCTTTGGACGGCGTCGGGATACGCAGTATTTT. V usage is TRBV7-8 and J usage is TRBJ2-3; D gene unclear. Germline CDR1 is SGHVS and CDR2 is FQNEAQ. The CDR3 has 14 amino acids. Trimming stripped 3 bases from V and 6 bases from J, with 13 bases between.

This sequence joins TRBV9 and TRBJ2-7; no reliable D call. The germline V gene encodes CDR1 SGDLS and CDR2 YYNGEE. V was cut by 0 bases and J by 0 bases, with 7 bases left in between. The CDR3 extends over 14 amino acids. CDR3 sequence: CASSVDHSSYEQYF. DNA of the CDR3: TGTGCCAGCAGCGTAGATCACAGCTCCTACGAGCAGTACTTC.

This chain connects TRBV15 to TRBJ2-4; a weak D match, TRBD2 (6 bases). There are 15 residues in the CDR3. The V gene lost 5 bases and the J gene lost 0 bases, with 11 bases spanning the gap. Germline CDR1 is LNHNV and CDR2 is YYDKDF (reference sequence). CDR3 coding DNA: TGTGCCACCAGCCTCCGGGAGATAGCCAAAAACATTCAGTACTTC. Its protein is CATSLREIAKNIQYF. The full variable domain, in which reference TRBV15 and TRBJ2-4 provide the parts outside the CDR3, is DAMVIQNPRYQVTQFGKPVTLSCSQTLNHNVMYWYQQKSSQAPKLLFHYYDKDFNNEADTPDNFQSRRPNTSFCFLDIRSPGLGDTAMYLCATSLREIAKNIQYFGAGTRLSVL.

The chain combines TRBV7-9 with TRBJ2-1; 7 bases line up with TRBD1. V dropped 5 bases and J dropped 3; count of bases not matched to a gene: 4. CDR1 is SEHNR and CDR2 is FQNEAQ in the germline V gene (reference sequence). The CDR3 contains 14 residues. Written as DNA, the CDR3 is TGTGCCAGCAGCCCTCCAGGGGGCTACAATGAGCAGTTCTTC. It is translated as CASSPPGGYNEQFF.

The chain recombines TRBV9 with TRBJ2-5, with 12 bases matching TRBD2. Germline CDR1 and CDR2: SGDLS and YYNGEE. This CDR3 has 16 residues. V lost 4 bases, J lost 5 bases, and 9 bases stayed unmatched. CDR3 nucleotide sequence: TGTGCCAGCAGCTTTTCTAGCGGGGGGGCTTCCGAGACCCAGTACTTC. Protein product: CASSFSSGGASETQYF. The whole variable domain, remainder taken from reference TRBV9 and TRBJ2-5, is DSGVTQTPKHLITATGQRVTLRCSPRSGDLSVYWYQQSLDQGLQFLIQYYNGEERAKGNILERFSAQQFPDLHSELNLSSLELGDSALYFCASSFSSGGASETQYFGPGTRLLVL.